The rows below give T cell receptor beta chains drawn from one sample of a study of shared clonotypes between healthy human individuals. Assay used: immunoSEQ multiplex PCR; TCRdb lists only in-frame clones, some missing. The sample contains nearly 2 million clones, around 96% of which appear only once. Sequencing was carried out using naive CD8+ T cells sorted from blood. The receptors come from a young man in good health. Each CDR3 is given with its conserved first and last residue. A D gene is named only where the DNA matches it firmly.

D,V,J,CDR3
.,TRBV6-1,TRBJ2-7,CASSEIGNSYEQYF
.,TRBV5-1,TRBJ2-2,CASSLMWEGAGELFF
.,TRBV4-1,TRBJ1-2,CASSQAPGYYGYTF
.,TRBV30,TRBJ1-1,CAWSIGGANTEAFF
TRBD1,TRBV4-3,TRBJ1-1,CASSQDKGAMNTEAFF
.,TRBV7-6,TRBJ2-3,CASSLGPDTQYF
.,TRBV9,TRBJ1-3,CASSVGQDLDTIYF
TRBD1,TRBV6-5,TRBJ1-1,CASSGQGAYTEAFF
.,TRBV5-1,TRBJ2-7,CASSLDASYEQYF
.,TRBV9,TRBJ2-3,CASSAMLRDLTTDTQYF
.,TRBV5-4,TRBJ1-2,CASSWRLPGDYGYTF
.,TRBV5-6,TRBJ2-7,CASSLGVNYEQYF
.,TRBV7-2,TRBJ2-7,CASSPTVYYEQYF
.,TRBV4-1,TRBJ1-1,CASSHRRSAMNTEAFF
.,TRBV27,TRBJ1-2,CASSPSVRGGYYGYTF
.,TRBV28,TRBJ1-1,CASGAGGENTEAFF
.,TRBV2,TRBJ1-1,CASSEAGRRNTEAFF
.,TRBV19,TRBJ2-5,CASSSDREETQYF
.,TRBV4-2,TRBJ1-2,CASSPGGRGVYGYTF
TRBD2,TRBV4-3,TRBJ2-7,CASSPSMREGREQYF
.,TRBV28,TRBJ1-1,CASSLTRVNTEAFF
.,TRBV6-1,TRBJ1-1,CASSEPGWLLTFF
.,TRBV5-6,TRBJ1-4,CASSFGTGNEKLFF
TRBD2,TRBV10-3,TRBJ2-1,CAISEELAGFENEQFF
.,TRBV27,TRBJ2-1,CASSTGYNEQFF
.,TRBV4-3,TRBJ2-2,CASSPNGDGELFF
TRBD1,TRBV4-1,TRBJ1-4,CASSPGTGSEKLFF
.,TRBV27,TRBJ2-5,CASSTRQASETQYF
TRBD1,TRBV6-5,TRBJ2-5,CASSYSTGTEETQYF
TRBD2,TRBV27,TRBJ2-3,CASSLPGGEDTQYF
TRBD2,TRBV7-6,TRBJ2-3,CASSLLPSDIHPEREGTDTQYF
TRBD1,TRBV5-1,TRBJ1-3,CASSLAGTGGDTIYF
.,TRBV7-6,TRBJ2-7,CASSSDYIEQYF
.,TRBV19,TRBJ1-5,CASSTGAPPQHF
TRBD1,TRBV6-5,TRBJ1-1,CASRDRDRTFTEAFF
TRBD2,TRBV28,TRBJ2-7,CASSSWLAGGPHEQYF
.,TRBV10-1,TRBJ1-1,CASSELKLGRGAEAFF
.,TRBV6-5,TRBJ2-7,CASSYGQIYEQYF
TRBD2,TRBV2,TRBJ2-3,CASEGEREIGDTQYF
.,TRBV7-2,TRBJ1-1,CASSLGAYPNTEAFF
.,TRBV6-5,TRBJ2-7,CASSYSNSFYEQYF
.,TRBV9,TRBJ2-7,CASSVYGEGSYEQYF
.,TRBV5-5,TRBJ2-7,CASSEILSALAYEQYF
.,TRBV6-6,TRBJ1-2,CASTFPGHTYGYTF
.,TRBV14,TRBJ2-2,CASSQSPRWQLNTGELFF
.,TRBV25-1,TRBJ1-2,CASRSGPDGYTF